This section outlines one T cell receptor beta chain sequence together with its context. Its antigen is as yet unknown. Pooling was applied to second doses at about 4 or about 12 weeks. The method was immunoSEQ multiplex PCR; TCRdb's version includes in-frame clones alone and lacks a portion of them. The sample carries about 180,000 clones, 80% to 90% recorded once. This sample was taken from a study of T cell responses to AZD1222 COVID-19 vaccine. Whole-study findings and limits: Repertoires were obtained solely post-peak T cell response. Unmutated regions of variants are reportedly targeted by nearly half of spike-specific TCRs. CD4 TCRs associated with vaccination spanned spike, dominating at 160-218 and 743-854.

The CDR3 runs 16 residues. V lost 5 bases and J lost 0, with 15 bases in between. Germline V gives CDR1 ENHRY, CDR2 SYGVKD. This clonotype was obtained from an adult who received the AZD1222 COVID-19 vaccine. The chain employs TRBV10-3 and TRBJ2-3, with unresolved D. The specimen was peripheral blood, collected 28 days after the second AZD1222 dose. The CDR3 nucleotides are TGTGCCATCAGTTCTAGACGGGCCGCTAGCACAGATACGCAGTATTTT. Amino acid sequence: CAISSRRAASTDTQYF.